This T cell receptor beta chain emerged from a study of tumor and adjacent non-tumor tissue in lung cancer. CDR1 and CDR2 from the germline V gene are MDHEN and SYDVKM. The CDR3 is 11 residues long. V was pared by 7 bases and J by 5 bases, with 9 bases between. No cell sorting was done before RNA was extracted from the tissue. This non-tumor lung sample came from over 3 cm beyond the tumor edge. Study-wide points: In normal lung, the top 100 clones were significantly more dominant than in tumor.

Notes on this clonotype: Its specificity is unknown.

TCRbeta libraries were built with three rounds of nested PCR, modified from ARM-PCR. TCRdb itself ran the multiplex PCR reads through MiXCR, one entry per CDR3 protein. In the table there are 75,000 to 80,000 distinct CDR3 sequences, over 65% of which are singletons. Sequencing input: distant non-tumor lung tissue. The chain recombines TRBV28 with TRBJ2-7; D unclear. This sequence was found in a man between 65 and 85 years old with non-small cell lung cancer. Here the CDR3 DNA reads TGTGCCAGCACAAATTTGGACGAGCAGTACTTC. Its protein product is CASTNLDEQYF. The full variable domain, in which reference TRBV28 and TRBJ2-7 provide the parts outside the CDR3, is DVKVTQSSRYLVKRTGEKVFLECVQDMDHENMFWYRQDPGLGLRLIYFSYDVKMKEKGDIPEGYSVSREKKERFSLILESASTNQTSMYLCASTNLDEQYFGPGTRLTVT.